Described below is a single T cell receptor (beta chain) sequence and its context. V was pared by 0 bases and J by 7 bases, with 16 bases between. The CDR3 has 15 amino acids. The data stem from a study of cytomegalovirus exposure and HLA in healthy donors. Primers included in the PCR were 60 Vbeta and 13 Jbeta primers. TCRdb's copy holds only in-frame clones and misses some; the assay was immunoSEQ multiplex PCR. The sample consists of about 56,000 clones, about 79% of them appearing once. Each donor was healthy, and each was a bone marrow donor. The sequence was obtained from a man aged 35-49 years in good health and CMV-seronegative. Sequencing was done on a sample of PBMCs. The chain recombines TRBV5-7 with TRBJ1-1; D is ambiguous. TRBV5-7 belongs to the ORF category, with a function that is uncertain. CDR3 sequence reads: CASSLGTWVAGEAFF. CDR3 DNA: TGTGCCAGCAGCTTGGGCACGTGGGTCGCGGGTGAAGCTTTCTTT.